A single sample gave rise to the 6 T cell receptor beta chains below, sequenced in a study of shared clonotypes between healthy human individuals. The repertoire was sequenced with immunoSEQ multiplex PCR; TCRdb's copy has only in-frame clones and lacks some. The sample has around 1.6 million clones, around 98% seen once. Specimen: naive CD4+ T cells sorted from blood. Subset noted: CD45RA+ positively selected. These receptors were obtained from a young man in good health.

The V and J genes are TRBV10-3 and TRBJ1-2; perhaps TRBD1 as D (5 bases). The CDR3 consists of 14 residues. Germline-derived CDR1 and CDR2 are ENHRY and SYGVKD. Trimming left V 6 bases short and J 8 bases short, with 19 bases between. The CDR3 nucleotides are TGTGCCATCAGCCTATCCCCAGACAGTCACGGCTACACCTTC. This gives the protein CAISLSPDSHGYTF.

The rearrangement links TRBV6-5 to TRBJ2-1; 9 bases match TRBD2. The germline V gene encodes CDR1 MNHEY and CDR2 SVGAGI. The J segment lost 7 bases and the V segment lost 4 bases, leaving 5 bases of the junction unmatched. This CDR3 contains 14 residues. CDR3 residues: CASSWREGKNEQFF. CDR3 bases: TGTGCCAGCAGTTGGCGGGAGGGTAAAAATGAGCAGTTCTTC.

The chain is built from TRBV6-1 and TRBJ2-7, with a possible D match to TRBD1 (6 bases). The CDR3 sequence is 14 residues long. Germline CDR1 reads MNHNS; CDR2 reads SASEGT. The germline V and J ends were trimmed by 5 bases and 5 bases, with 16 bases remaining between them. The CDR3 sequence is CASSWGTRQNEQYF. DNA for the CDR3: TGTGCCAGCAGTTGGGGGACAAGACAGAACGAGCAGTACTTC.

The V gene is TRBV9, the J gene TRBJ1-1; no definite D call. Per the germline V gene, CDR1 is SGDLS and CDR2 is YYNGEE. This CDR3 has 14 residues. Trimming pared 0 bases from V and 1 base from J, leaving 7 bases between. CDR3 nucleotide sequence: TGTGCCAGCAGCGTAGAGGAGACGAACACTGAAGCTTTCTTT. Encoded protein: CASSVEETNTEAFF.

The chain couples TRBV9 to TRBJ2-1; 10 nucleotides match TRBD2. Trimming took 0 bases from V and 10 from J; bases not matched to a gene: 10. The CDR3 is 16 amino acids. From germline, CDR1 is SGDLS and CDR2 YYNGEE. CDR3 nucleotide sequence: TGTGCCAGCAGCGTAGCTTCGAGCGGGAGGGCCTTAGAGCAGTTCTTC. This sequence encodes CASSVASSGRALEQFF.

The rearrangement joins TRBV18 to TRBJ2-7; 9 nucleotides match TRBD1. This CDR3 spans 16 amino acids. Germline V lookup: CDR1 KGHSH, CDR2 LQKENI. The junction had 11 bases not matched to a gene; V was cut back by 3 bases and J by 5 bases. CDR3 coding DNA: TGTGCCAGCTCACCGGAACGGGGGACAGGGTCCGACGAGCAGTACTTC. Residues: CASSPERGTGSDEQYF.